These 31 T cell receptor beta chains came from one sample sequenced in a study of PD-L1 blockade in urothelial cancer. Assay: immunoSEQ multiplex PCR; the TCRdb copy retains only in-frame clones and omits some. The data hold over 100,000 clones, with less than 95% observed a single time. Specified time point: peripheral blood 6 weeks after treatment start. The sample in question was PBMCs, obtained around atezolizumab (anti-PD-L1) treatment. The source of these receptors is a man aged 55 to 70 with urothelial cancer.

The V call is TRBV25-1, the J call TRBJ1-5; D is possibly TRBD1 (5 bases). V gave up 8 bases and J gave up 2 bases, with 10 bases separating them. This CDR3 is built from 13 residues. Germline CDR1 reads MGHDK; CDR2 reads SYGVNS. The CDR3 DNA reads TGTGCCAGCTCCCCGGGGGGCAATCAGCCCCAGCATTTT. Residues: CASSPGGNQPQHF. Supplemented by reference TRBV25-1 and TRBJ1-5, the full variable domain reads EADIYQTPRYLVIGTGKKITLECSQTMGHDKMYWYQQDPGMELHLIHYSYGVNSTEKGDLSSESTVSRIRTEHFPLTLESARPSHTSQYLCASSPGGNQPQHFGDGTRLSIL.

The rearrangement joins TRBV15 to TRBJ2-7, with D maybe TRBD2 (5 bases). In germline, CDR1 is LNHNV, CDR2 YYDKDF (reference sequence). The V end was cut by 5 bases, the J end by 1 base, with 18 bases between. The CDR3 sequence is 16 residues long. The CDR3 reads CATSGGPSEGSYEQYF. The CDR3 nucleotides are TGTGCCACCAGCGGCGGCCCCTCAGAGGGTTCCTACGAGCAGTACTTC.

This clone was detected once. The chain joins TRBV5-1 to TRBJ1-1, with a tentative D call TRBD1 (6 bases). From germline, CDR1 is SGHRS and CDR2 YFSETQ. The V end was cut by 2 bases, the J end by 0 bases, with 14 bases between. The CDR3 is 16 amino acids. CDR3 in amino acids: CASSLGPGALNTEAFF. The CDR3 DNA reads as TGCGCCAGCAGCTTAGGTCCAGGGGCGCTGAACACTGAAGCTTTCTTT.

The chain is built from TRBV2 and TRBJ2-7, with 7 bases fitting TRBD1. Germline lookup yields CDR1 SNHLY and CDR2 FYNNEI. After removal of 7 bases from V and 2 bases from J, the junction contained 8 bases not matched to a gene. The CDR3 extends over 14 amino acids. CDR3 bases: TGTGCCAGCACCGACGAGACAGGGCCCTACGAGCAGTACTTC. It yields the protein CASTDETGPYEQYF. Filled out from reference TRBV2 and TRBJ2-7, the complete variable domain reads EPEVTQTPSHQVTQMGQEVILRCVPISNHLYFYWYRQILGQKVEFLVSFYNNEISEKSEIFDDQFSVERPDGSNFTLKIRSTKLEDSAMYFCASTDETGPYEQYFGPGTRLTVT.

With regard to this clone: Other DNA sequences in this specimen translate into the identical CDR3. The chain joins TRBV7-2 to TRBJ2-5; TRBD2 agrees at 10 bases. This CDR3 region has 16 residues. The V segment lost 1 base and the J segment 2 bases; nucleotides outside the gene matches: 4. CDR1 is SGHTA and CDR2 is FQGNSA in the germline V gene. CDR3 sequence (DNA): TGTGCCAGCAGCTTAGGGACTAGCGGAGGGCAAGAGACCCAGTACTTC. Amino acids: CASSLGTSGGQETQYF.

The CDR3 protein is CASSLSPGQGRPPLHF. CDR3 coding DNA: TGTGCCAGCAGCTTATCCCCCGGACAGGGCAGGCCACCCCTCCACTTT. The rearrangement uses TRBV7-2 and TRBJ1-6; 8 bases are shared with TRBD1. This CDR3 is 16 amino acids long. V lost 2 bases and J lost 11; bases outside the gene matches: 11. The germline V gene has CDR1 SGHTA and CDR2 FQGNSA.

The chain carries TRBV6-1 and TRBJ1-3; D possibly corresponds to TRBD1 (5 bases). The V end lost 1 base, the J end lost 0 bases, and 13 bases lay between the germline ends. Germline CDR1 is MNHNS and CDR2 is SASEGT. The length of the CDR3 is 17 residues. DNA of the CDR3: TGTGCCAGCAGTGAAGGGGTTGGGGGGAGCTCTGGAAACACCATATATTTT. Protein: CASSEGVGGSSGNTIYF.

V and J are TRBV4-1 and TRBJ1-2; D unclear. The V end was cut by 1 base, the J end by 5 bases, with 11 bases between. The CDR3 has 14 residues. The germline gives CDR1 MGHRA, CDR2 YSYEKL. This CDR3 reads CASSQASYGYGYTF. The DNA of the CDR3 is TGCGCCAGCAGCCAAGCCTCATACGGGTATGGCTACACCTTC.

This clone is a singleton in its sample. V and J are TRBV6-4 and TRBJ2-1, with TRBD2 identical over 7 bases. The V gene's germline CDR1 is MRHNA and CDR2 SNTAGT. The CDR3 loop spans 16 amino acids. V trimming: 0 bases; J trimming: 10 bases; junction bases outside the gene matches: 12. The CDR3 loop reads CASSDSGGTTRMEQFF. DNA of the CDR3: TGTGCCAGCAGTGACTCGGGGGGGACTACTCGAATGGAGCAGTTCTTC.

Comment on this clone: This sample includes further DNA sequences coding for the same CDR3. The chain is built from TRBV11-2 and TRBJ2-1; the match to TRBD2 covers 7 bases. CDR3 size: 15 residues. V lost 0 bases, J lost 1 base, and 0 bases stayed unmatched. CDR1 is SGHAT, CDR2 FQNNGV, per germline. Here the CDR3 reads CASSLEGGSYNEQFF. CDR3 sequence (DNA): TGTGCCAGCAGCTTAGAGGGGGGGTCCTACAATGAGCAGTTCTTC. Combining the CDR3 with reference TRBV11-2 and TRBJ2-1 gives the whole variable domain EAGVAQSPRYKIIEKRQSVAFWCNPISGHATLYWYQQILGQGPKLLIQFQNNGVVDDSQLPKDRFSAERLKGVDSTLKIQPAKLEDSAVYLCASSLEGGSYNEQFFGPGTRLTVL.

V gene TRBV10-1 combines with J gene TRBJ1-1, with a possible D match to TRBD1 (5 bases). This CDR3 spans 13 amino acids. Trimming pared 6 bases from V and 1 base from J, leaving 9 bases between. Per the germline V gene, CDR1 is WNHNN and CDR2 is SYGVQD (reference sequence). The CDR3 coding sequence is TGCGCCAGCAGCGCCACAGGGAACACTGAAGCTTTCTTT. This translates into CASSATGNTEAFF.

The DNA for the CDR3 is TGCGCCAGCAGTGACCCTAACTCGGATACGCAGTATTTT. Amino acid sequence: CASSDPNSDTQYF. V is TRBV10-1 and J is TRBJ2-3; D remains unclear. Per germline, CDR1 WNHNN and CDR2 SYGVQD (reference sequence). The CDR3 runs 13 residues. V was shortened by 3 bases and J by 6 bases, with 10 bases between the two germline ends.

The J gene is TRBJ2-3, the V gene TRBV10-3; 11 bases are a match to TRBD2. With V trimmed by 10 bases and J by 2 bases, 5 bases remained unmatched. Per germline, CDR1 ENHRY and CDR2 SYGVKD. The CDR3 loop spans 14 amino acids. Here the CDR3 reads CATTSGGDTDTQYF. CDR3 in DNA: TGTGCCACCACTAGCGGGGGAGACACAGATACGCAGTATTTT.

The chain links TRBV6-5 to TRBJ2-1, with 8 bases identical to TRBD1. Germline assignment: CDR1 MNHEY and CDR2 SVGAGI. Losses at the gene ends were 6 bases for V and 3 bases for J; bases not matched to a gene: 7. The CDR3 is 15 amino acids. The CDR3, as DNA: TGTGCCAGCAGCCCGGGACAGGCATTCTACAATGAGCAGTTCTTC. Protein product: CASSPGQAFYNEQFF.

The chain has TRBV4-2 and TRBJ1-2; the D is unclear. This CDR3 contains 14 residues. V shed 0 bases and J shed 7 bases, with 12 bases lying between them. Germline assignment: CDR1 LGHNA and CDR2 YNFKEQ. The CDR3 DNA reads as TGTGCCAGCAGCCAAGACTCAACGCGGGGTGGCTACACCTTC. Encoded protein: CASSQDSTRGGYTF.

The chain is built from TRBV30 and TRBJ2-3; the D gene is possibly TRBD2 (5 bases). V was clipped by 7 bases and J by 4 bases, with 15 bases between them. Germline V gene data show CDR1 as GTSNPN and CDR2 as SVGIG (reference sequence). This CDR3 region has 13 residues. The CDR3 is CASSGGYSDTQYF. In DNA, the CDR3 is TGTGCCTCCTCCGGCGGGTACTCAGATACGCAGTATTTT. Full variable domain (missing parts from reference TRBV30 and TRBJ2-3): SQTIHQWPATLVQPVGSPLSLECTVEGTSNPNLYWYRQAAGRGLQLLFYSVGIGQISSEVPQNLSASRPQDRQFILSSKKLLLSDSGFYLCASSGGYSDTQYFGPGTRLTVL.

The CDR3 bases are TGTGCCAGCAGCTTAGTTTCGGGGAACCACGAGCAGTACTTC. Translation gives CASSLVSGNHEQYF. V usage is TRBV11-3 and J usage is TRBJ2-7; weak D call: TRBD2 (5 bases). Trimming stripped 1 base from V and 5 bases from J, with 12 bases between. The CDR3 spans 14 residues. Germline CDR1 SGHNT, CDR2 YENEEA.

The genes are TRBV6-5 and TRBJ2-7; a weak D match, TRBD2 (7 bases). CDR1 MNHEY and CDR2 SVGAGI come from the germline V gene. Trimming took 5 bases from V and 7 from J, leaving 21 bases between them. The CDR3 totals 15 residues. CDR3 sequence reads: CASSTGAGELREQYF. CDR3 DNA: TGTGCCAGCAGTACGGGGGCGGGAGAGCTTCGGGAGCAGTACTTC.

The V gene is TRBV7-9, the J gene TRBJ1-4; 7 bases line up with TRBD1. This CDR3 is built from 16 residues. CDR1 SEHNR and CDR2 FQNEAQ come from the germline V gene (reference sequence). The V and J ends lost 1 base and 9 bases, in that order; junction bases with no gene match: 11. CDR3: CASSLGPGQSVQKLFF. The CDR3 nucleotides read TGTGCCAGCAGCTTAGGTCCGGGACAGTCCGTCCAAAAACTGTTTTTT.

The chain combines TRBV6-1 with TRBJ2-3, with TRBD2 as a possible D gene (6 bases). Germline CDR1 reads MNHNS; CDR2 reads SASEGT. The CDR3 is 14 amino acids. The V gene lost 7 bases and the J gene lost 4 bases, with 15 bases spanning the gap. The CDR3 DNA reads as TGTGCCAGCACCGAACATGCGGGACCAGATACGCAGTATTTT. Its protein product is CASTEHAGPDTQYF.

Of note for this clone: Germline is not matched at one junction end, which may reflect a read error. The sample has other DNA sequences that encode this CDR3 too. The chain combines TRBV4-1 with TRBJ2-7, with 11 nucleotides matching TRBD2. Germline V gene lookup returns CDR1 MGHRA and CDR2 YSYEKL. This CDR3 has 16 residues. CDR3 region: CASSQEASGGSYEQYF. The CDR3 DNA is TGTGCCAGCAGCCAAGAGGCTAGCGGGGGGTCCTACGAGCAGTACTTC.

The chain uses TRBV7-9 and TRBJ2-5, with 10 positions matching TRBD1. From germline, CDR1 is SEHNR and CDR2 FQNEAQ (reference sequence). The V and J ends lost 5 bases and 5 bases, in that order; junction bases with no gene match: 2. This CDR3 comprises 13 residues. CDR3 residues: CASSRGQGETQYF. CDR3 DNA: TGTGCCAGCAGCCGGGGACAGGGGGAGACCCAGTACTTC.

This clone was seen just once. The rearrangement links TRBV28 to TRBJ1-4; D not certain. Trimming removed 2 bases at V and 7 bases at J, with 8 bases between. Germline CDR1 and CDR2: MDHEN and SYDVKM. CDR3 size: 13 residues. CDR3: CASSLPRGEKLFF. CDR3 DNA: TGTGCCAGCAGTTTACCCCGGGGTGAAAAACTGTTTTTT.

The gene calls are TRBV29-1 and TRBJ2-3; TRBD2 is a possible D gene (6 bases). This CDR3 spans 14 amino acids. The V gene's germline CDR1 is SQVTM and CDR2 ANQGSEA. With 4 bases removed from V and 4 bases from J, the gap between germline ends came to 15 bases. The CDR3 nucleotides are TGCAGCGTTGGAGGAGGGGCGCAGCCAGATACGCAGTATTTT. Encoded protein: CSVGGGAQPDTQYF.

The chain uses TRBV4-2 and TRBJ1-2; possibly TRBD1 for D (5 bases). Germline loops: CDR1 LGHNA, CDR2 YNFKEQ. Trimming took off 1 base at V and 4 bases at J, with 13 bases between the two ends. The CDR3 loop spans 15 amino acids. This chain's CDR3 is CASSQGVARAYGYTF. The DNA for the CDR3 is TGTGCCAGCAGCCAAGGGGTGGCCAGGGCCTATGGCTACACCTTC.

This chain joins TRBV11-3 and TRBJ2-1; weak D call: TRBD2 (6 bases). Germline CDR1 SGHNT, CDR2 YENEEA. V lost 0 bases and J 13 bases, leaving 10 bases between the germline ends. The CDR3 length is 12 residues. Here the CDR3 DNA reads TGTGCCAGCAGCTTAGAGCGGGATGTACAGTTCTTC. It is translated as CASSLERDVQFF.

The CDR3 loop is CASSGDSEQFF. In DNA, the CDR3 is TGTGCCAGCAGCGGGGACAGCGAGCAGTTCTTC. The chain recombines TRBV7-9 with TRBJ2-1; 7 nucleotides match TRBD1. CDR1 and CDR2 from the germline V gene are SEHNR and FQNEAQ (reference sequence). V lost 5 bases and J lost 10; bases outside the gene matches: 2. The CDR3 has 11 amino acids. Looking up the rest from reference TRBV7-9 and TRBJ2-1 gives the full variable domain: DTGVSQNPRHKITKRGQNVTFRCDPISEHNRLYWYRQTLGQGPEFLTYFQNEAQLEKSRLLSDRFSAERPKGSFSTLEIQRTEQGDSAMYLCASSGDSEQFFGPGTRLTVL.

The chain recombines TRBV4-2 with TRBJ2-5, with D possibly being TRBD1 (5 bases). The CDR3 has 15 amino acids. V was cut by 1 base and J by 0 bases, with 9 bases left in between. The germline CDR1 and CDR2 sequences are LGHNA and YNFKEQ. CDR3 amino acids: CASSQGQRNQETQYF. CDR3 DNA sequence: TGTGCCAGCAGCCAAGGACAGAGAAACCAAGAGACCCAGTACTTC.

The chain employs TRBV6-4 and TRBJ2-3; 7 bases agree with TRBD1. The CDR3 sequence is 15 residues long. Germline trimming cut 6 bases from V and 0 bases from J; bases unmatched to any gene: 6. In germline, CDR1 is MRHNA, CDR2 SNTAGT. The CDR3 sequence: CASSRHRGSTDTQYF. CDR3 DNA: TGTGCCAGCAGCCGACACAGGGGTAGCACAGATACGCAGTATTTT.

The chain carries TRBV7-9 and TRBJ2-3; D uncertain. The CDR3 has 13 amino acids. Trimming cost V 1 base and J 1 base, with 3 bases left between them. The germline CDR1 and CDR2 sequences are SEHNR and FQNEAQ (reference sequence). The CDR3 here is CASSLGGTDTQYF. CDR3 nucleotide sequence: TGTGCCAGCAGCTTAGGAGGCACAGATACGCAGTATTTT.

This chain uses TRBV7-2 with TRBJ1-1; D remains ambiguous. Between the trimmed V and J ends, which lost 3 bases and 0 bases, there was a span of 8 bases. Germline-derived CDR1 and CDR2 are SGHTA and FQGNSA. The CDR3 has 14 residues. The CDR3 protein is CASSFNAVNTEAFF. In DNA form, the CDR3 reads TGTGCCAGCAGCTTTAACGCAGTGAACACTGAAGCTTTCTTT.